The clone carrying this T cell receptor (beta chain) was counted between two and nine times. Its antigen is not known. This sequence may be a read error, since a much larger clone differs from it by one base. The entry originates in a study of tumor and adjacent non-tumor tissue in lung cancer. Findings and caveats of the study: Tumor TCR diversity, when higher, was linked to shorter survival.

A modified ARM-PCR protocol with three rounds of nested PCR amplified TCRbeta. TCRdb ran MiXCR on the multiplex PCR reads and lists one entry per CDR3 protein. The table lists about 80,000 distinct CDR3 sequences, 65% to 85% of them singletons. The CDR3 spans 15 residues. Looked up from germline, CDR1 is DFQATT and CDR2 is SNEGSKA (reference sequence). The template was RNA from unsorted bulk tissue. The normal lung tissue was taken more than 3 cm from the tumor edge. The chain employs TRBV20-1 and TRBJ1-5; D remains unclear. The sequencing input was distant non-tumor lung tissue. The receptor was isolated from a man aged 60 to 75 with non-small cell lung cancer. CDR3 in DNA: TGCAGTGCTAGAGATCGCTCCAGCAGTAACCAGCCCCAGCAATTT. Encoded protein: CSARDRSSSNQPQQF.